This T cell receptor beta chain was found in a study of cytotoxic CD8 clonotypes in ibrutinib-treated CLL. Overall study findings and caveats: Measured clonality at baseline was greater than in age-matched healthy donors and tracked with circulating CD8+ T-cell counts.

Trimming took off 0 bases at V and 1 base at J, with 16 bases between the two ends. CDR3 size: 19 residues. Per germline, CDR1 LGHNA and CDR2 YNFKEQ. Notes on this clone: Its antigen is not identified.

Only in-frame clones appear in the TCRdb table, and some are missing; sequencing was by immunoSEQ multiplex PCR. The sample shows around 160,000 clones, 81% of them seen only once. The sample here was PBMCs, taken after 12 months of ibrutinib treatment. The receptor comes from a human donor with chronic lymphocytic leukemia. The chain links TRBV4-2 to TRBJ2-6; TRBD1 might be the D (5 bases). The CDR3 loop reads CASSQDRQGSTSGANVLTF. CDR3 sequence (DNA): TGTGCCAGCAGCCAAGATCGGCAGGGTTCTACTTCTGGGGCCAACGTCCTGACTTTC.